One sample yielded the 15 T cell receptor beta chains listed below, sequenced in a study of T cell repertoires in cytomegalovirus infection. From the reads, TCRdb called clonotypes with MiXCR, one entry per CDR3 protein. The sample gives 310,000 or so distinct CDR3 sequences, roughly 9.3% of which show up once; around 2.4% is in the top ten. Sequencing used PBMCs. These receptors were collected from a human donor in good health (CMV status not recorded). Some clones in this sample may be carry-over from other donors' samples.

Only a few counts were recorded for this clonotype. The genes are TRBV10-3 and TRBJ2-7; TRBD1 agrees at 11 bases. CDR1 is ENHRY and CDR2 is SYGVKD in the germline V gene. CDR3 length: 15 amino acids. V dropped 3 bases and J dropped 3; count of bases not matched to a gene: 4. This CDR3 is CAISDTGTGGYEQYF. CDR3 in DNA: TGTGCCATCAGTGACACCGGGACAGGGGGCTACGAGCAGTACTTC.

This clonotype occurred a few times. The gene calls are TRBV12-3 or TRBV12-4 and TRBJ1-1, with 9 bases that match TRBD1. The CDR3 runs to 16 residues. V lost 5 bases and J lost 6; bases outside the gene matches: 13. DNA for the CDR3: TGTGCCAGCAGTGCCCGAGTGGGACAGGGACGACCTGAAGCTTTCTTT. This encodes CASSARVGQGRPEAFF.

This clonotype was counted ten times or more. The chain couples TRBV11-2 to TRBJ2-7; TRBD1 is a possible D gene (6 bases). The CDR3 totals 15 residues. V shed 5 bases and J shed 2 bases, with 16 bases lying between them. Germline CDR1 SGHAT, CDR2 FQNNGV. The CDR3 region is CASSLLQGVTYEQYF. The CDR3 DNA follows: TGTGCCAGCAGCCTACTACAGGGTGTCACCTACGAGCAGTACTTC.

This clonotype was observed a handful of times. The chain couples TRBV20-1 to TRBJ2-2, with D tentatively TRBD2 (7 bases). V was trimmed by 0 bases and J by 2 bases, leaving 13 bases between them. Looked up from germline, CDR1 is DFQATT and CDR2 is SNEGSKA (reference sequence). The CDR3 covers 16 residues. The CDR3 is CSARDFAGANTGELFF. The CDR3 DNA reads TGCAGTGCTAGAGATTTTGCGGGGGCAAACACCGGGGAGCTGTTTTTT.

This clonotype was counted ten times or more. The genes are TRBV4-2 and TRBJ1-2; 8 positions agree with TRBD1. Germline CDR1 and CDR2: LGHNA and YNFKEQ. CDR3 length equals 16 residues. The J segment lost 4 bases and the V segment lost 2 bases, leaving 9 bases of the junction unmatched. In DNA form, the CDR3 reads TGTGCCAGCAGCCAACCCAGACAGGGGCATGTCTATGGCTACACCTTC. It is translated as CASSQPRQGHVYGYTF.

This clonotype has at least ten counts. The CDR3 is CASSPSYGGPNYGYTF. The DNA of the CDR3 is TGTGCCAGCAGCCCTAGCTACGGGGGGCCTAACTATGGCTACACCTTC. V is TRBV7-8 and J is TRBJ1-2; D possibly corresponds to TRBD1 (6 bases). CDR1 and CDR2 (germline): SGHVS, FQNEAQ. Between the trimmed V and J ends, which lost 5 bases and 0 bases, there was a span of 16 bases. The CDR3 extends over 16 amino acids.

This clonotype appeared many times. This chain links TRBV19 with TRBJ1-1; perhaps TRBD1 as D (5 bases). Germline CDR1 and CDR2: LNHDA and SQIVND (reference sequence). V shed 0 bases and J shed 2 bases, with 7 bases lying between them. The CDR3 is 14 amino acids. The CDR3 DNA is TGTGCCAGTAGTATAGACAGGGCAAACACTGAAGCTTTCTTT. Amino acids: CASSIDRANTEAFF.

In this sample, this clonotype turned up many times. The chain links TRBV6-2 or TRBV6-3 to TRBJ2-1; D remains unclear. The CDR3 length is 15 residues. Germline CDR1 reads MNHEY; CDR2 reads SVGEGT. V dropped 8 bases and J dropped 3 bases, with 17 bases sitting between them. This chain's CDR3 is CASLQRQVGYNEQFF. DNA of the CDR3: TGTGCCAGCCTGCAGCGACAAGTCGGCTACAATGAGCAGTTCTTC.

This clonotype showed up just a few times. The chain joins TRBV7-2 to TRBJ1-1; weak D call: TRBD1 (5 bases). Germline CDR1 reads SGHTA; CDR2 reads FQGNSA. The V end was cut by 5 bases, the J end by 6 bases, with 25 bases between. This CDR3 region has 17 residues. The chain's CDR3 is CASSPQGRVSGISEAFF. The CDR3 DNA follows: TGTGCCAGCAGCCCCCAGGGTAGGGTTTCTGGGATCTCTGAAGCTTTCTTT.

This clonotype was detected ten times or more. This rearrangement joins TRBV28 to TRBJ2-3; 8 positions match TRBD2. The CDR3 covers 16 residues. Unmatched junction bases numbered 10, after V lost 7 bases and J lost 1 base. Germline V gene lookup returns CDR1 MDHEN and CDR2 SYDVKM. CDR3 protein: CASIPRAGGGTDTQYF. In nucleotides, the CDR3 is TGTGCCAGCATTCCCAGGGCGGGGGGAGGCACAGATACGCAGTATTTT. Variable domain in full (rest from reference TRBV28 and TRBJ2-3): DVKVTQSSRYLVKRTGEKVFLECVQDMDHENMFWYRQDPGLGLRLIYFSYDVKMKEKGDIPEGYSVSREKKERFSLILESASTNQTSMYLCASIPRAGGGTDTQYFGPGTRLTVL.

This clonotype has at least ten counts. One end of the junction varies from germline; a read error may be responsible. The CDR3 nucleotides are TGTGCCAGCAGCGAATCCAACGTAAGGGGGGGGGAAGCTTTCTTT. The encoded protein is CASSESNVRGGEAFF. The J gene is TRBJ1-1, the V gene TRBV25-1, with D possibly TRBD1 on 6 matching bases. Germline CDR1 MGHDK, CDR2 SYGVNS. The CDR3 has 15 residues.

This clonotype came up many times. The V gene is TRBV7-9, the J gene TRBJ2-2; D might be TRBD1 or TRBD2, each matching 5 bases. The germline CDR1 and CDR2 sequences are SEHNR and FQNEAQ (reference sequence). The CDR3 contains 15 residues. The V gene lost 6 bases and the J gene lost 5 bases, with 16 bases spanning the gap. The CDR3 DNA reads TGTGCCAGCAGATTTACGGGGACGAGGACCGGGGAGCTGTTTTTT. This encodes CASRFTGTRTGELFF.

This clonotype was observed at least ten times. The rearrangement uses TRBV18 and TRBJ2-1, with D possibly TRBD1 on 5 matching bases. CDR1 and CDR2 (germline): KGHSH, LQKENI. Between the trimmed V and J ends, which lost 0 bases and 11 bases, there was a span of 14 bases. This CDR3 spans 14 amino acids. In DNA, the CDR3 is TGTGCCAGCTCACCACCGTCCAGGCCAGGGCAGCAGTTCTTC. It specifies CASSPPSRPGQQFF.

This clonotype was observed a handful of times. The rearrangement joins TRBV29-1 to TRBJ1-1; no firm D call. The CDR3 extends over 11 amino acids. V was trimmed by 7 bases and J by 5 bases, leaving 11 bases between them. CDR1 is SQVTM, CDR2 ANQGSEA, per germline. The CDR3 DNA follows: TGCAGCGCTGACGTACGAACTGAAGCTTTCTTT. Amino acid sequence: CSADVRTEAFF.

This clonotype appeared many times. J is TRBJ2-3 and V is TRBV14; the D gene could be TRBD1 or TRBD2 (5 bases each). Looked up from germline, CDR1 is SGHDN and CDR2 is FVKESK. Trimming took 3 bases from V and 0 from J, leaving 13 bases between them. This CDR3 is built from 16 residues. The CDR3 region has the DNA TGTGCCAGCAGCCACGGGGCCCGACCCAGCACAGATACGCAGTATTTT. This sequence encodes CASSHGARPSTDTQYF.